This T cell receptor beta chain was obtained from a study of blood T cell repertoires in COVID-19. Repertoires were generated with immunoSEQ multiplex PCR, while TCRdb's copy carries only in-frame clones and drops some. The sample has more than 95,000 clones; about 86% are singletons. This CDR3 spans 19 amino acids. The germline V gene encodes CDR1 MNHEY and CDR2 SVGEGT. Trimming at V came to 7 bases and at J to 0 bases, leaving 16 bases not matched to a gene. This TCR derives from a woman aged 55-69 years in a cohort sampled during active or convalescent COVID-19. Sequencing was carried out using peripheral blood. V usage is TRBV6-2 or TRBV6-3 and J usage is TRBJ2-1, with 9 bases identical to TRBD2. This CDR3 is CASTPAGGPMGSSYNEQFF. CDR3 DNA sequence: TGTGCCAGCACCCCGGCGGGAGGGCCTATGGGGAGCTCCTACAATGAGCAGTTCTTC.